The 23 T cell receptor beta chains below come from one sample, sequenced in a study of molecular identifiers for immune sequencing clone quantification. TCRdb reanalysed the PCR reads using MiXCR and keeps one entry per CDR3 protein. Counted here are fewer than 350,000 distinct CDR3 sequences, around a fifth occurring once; the ten biggest clones make up 0.81%. Material: naive CD8+ T cells from blood, with Jurkat cell RNA spiked in. Subset indicated: FACS-sorted CD8+CD4-CCR7+CD45RA+ naive T cells. The origin of the receptors is a human donor in good health. Some libraries in this study had Jurkat cell RNA spiked in.

Regarding this clonotype: In this CDR3 the conserved last residue, phenylalanine or tryptophan, is missing, so a read error is likely. The CDR3 DNA reads TGCGCCAGCAGCCAAGAGGCCAGCTACGAGCAGTACTTA. This translates into CASSQEASYEQYL. The chain has TRBV4-1 and TRBJ2-7; D gene ambiguous. CDR1 is MGHRA, CDR2 YSYEKL, per germline. Trimming pared 0 bases from V and 3 bases from J, leaving 6 bases between. The CDR3 totals 13 residues.

This clonotype was observed at least ten times. V is TRBV2 and J is TRBJ1-1; D is possibly TRBD1 (5 bases). Germline loops: CDR1 SNHLY, CDR2 FYNNEI. The CDR3 covers 15 residues. Trimming stripped 6 bases from V and 8 bases from J, with 22 bases between. CDR3 sequence (DNA): TGTGCCAGCAGCTCGGCGGGGCAGTACCTTCAGGAAGCTTTCTTT. This translates into CASSSAGQYLQEAFF.

The rearrangement joins TRBV6-2 or TRBV6-3 to TRBJ2-3, with TRBD2 matching over 10 bases. V dropped 0 bases and J dropped 4; count of bases not matched to a gene: 7. From germline, CDR1 is MNHEY and CDR2 SVGEGT. This CDR3 comprises 17 residues. The CDR3 nucleotides are TGTGCCAGCAGTTACTCCCCAGCGGGAGGGCCGTCAGATACGCAGTATTTT. Translation: CASSYSPAGGPSDTQYF.

This clonotype was picked up many times. The J gene is TRBJ2-6, the V gene TRBV7-6, with D possibly matching TRBD1 (5 bases). The germline V gene has CDR1 SGHVS and CDR2 FNYEAQ. The CDR3 has 19 amino acids. V lost 1 base to trimming and J lost 0 bases, with 16 bases between them. The CDR3 region is CASSLDVQGINSGANVLTF. As DNA, the CDR3 is TGTGCCAGCAGCTTAGACGTTCAGGGTATTAACTCTGGGGCCAACGTCCTGACTTTC.

About this clonotype itself: A much larger clone differs from this one at a single base, so this may be a read error. The chain employs TRBV30 and TRBJ2-7, with D perhaps matching TRBD1 (7 bases). The CDR3 spans 14 residues. Germline CDR1 GTSNPN, CDR2 SVGIG (reference sequence). The CDR3 DNA follows: TGTGCCCGGAGTGTAGGCCAGGGGGGATACGAGCAGTACTTC. It specifies CARSVGQGGYEQYF.

Details on this clonotype: Possible read error: a much larger clone is one base away. This sequence joins TRBV6-2 or TRBV6-3 and TRBJ1-1; 7 positions agree with TRBD1. The CDR3 runs to 10 residues. Looked up from germline, CDR1 is MNHEY and CDR2 is SVGEGT. The CDR3: CASRGPEALF. The CDR3 nucleotides read TGTGCCAGTAGGGGGCCTGAAGCTCTCTTT.

The V gene is TRBV11-2, the J gene TRBJ2-7; D is undetermined. The CDR3 is 14 residues long. V lost 6 bases and J lost 2, with 14 bases in between. Germline CDR1 and CDR2: SGHAT and FQNNGV. The CDR3 protein is CASRRPGSPYEQYF. The CDR3 coding sequence is TGTGCCAGCAGACGCCCGGGTTCCCCCTACGAGCAGTACTTC.

This clonotype showed up many times. The J gene is TRBJ2-1, the V gene TRBV20-1; D is perhaps TRBD1 or TRBD2 (5 bases each). The CDR3 is 11 residues long. V lost 3 bases and J 11 bases, leaving 11 bases between the germline ends. Per germline, CDR1 DFQATT and CDR2 SNEGSKA (reference sequence). This chain's CDR3 is CSASRDVKQFF. CDR3 DNA: TGCAGTGCTAGCCGGGACGTGAAGCAGTTCTTC.

This chain joins TRBV3-1 and TRBJ2-3; perhaps D is TRBD1 or TRBD2 (5 bases each). V lost 4 bases and J 7 bases, leaving 21 bases between the germline ends. The CDR3 totals 16 residues. Germline V lookup: CDR1 LGHDT, CDR2 YNNKEL (reference sequence). CDR3 loop: CASSPGEGTLHHTQYF. As DNA, the CDR3 is TGTGCCAGCAGCCCCGGGGAAGGGACCCTCCATCATACGCAGTATTTT.

This clonotype was seen at least ten times. This chain joins TRBV12-3 or TRBV12-4 and TRBJ2-2, with no clear D. V lost 6 bases and J 2 bases, leaving 7 bases between the germline ends. There are 13 residues in the CDR3. Here the CDR3 DNA reads TGTGCCAGCAGGGGGATTAACACCGGGGAGCTGTTTTTT. Residues: CASRGINTGELFF.

The chain recombines TRBV5-1 with TRBJ2-3; 13 bases match TRBD2. Germline values: CDR1 SGHRS, CDR2 YFSETQ. Losses at the gene ends were 4 bases for V and 5 bases for J; bases not matched to a gene: 7. There are 16 residues in the CDR3. CDR3 nucleotide sequence: TGCGCCAGCAGCATAGGGACTAGCGGGATCTTAGATACGCAGTATTTT. It is translated as CASSIGTSGILDTQYF.

Points on this clonotype: A clone one base away is much larger, so this may be a read error. Because the CDR3 is missing its conserved closing phenylalanine or tryptophan, this is likely a read error. J is TRBJ2-1 and V is TRBV4-1; D is perhaps TRBD2 (5 bases). Trimming shortened V by 3 bases and J by 3 bases, and 12 bases separated the two germline ends. The CDR3 length is 15 residues. Germline-derived CDR1 and CDR2 are MGHRA and YSYEKL. The CDR3 sequence is CASSHTADDYNEQFL. The CDR3 DNA reads as TGCGCCAGCAGCCATACAGCGGATGACTACAATGAGCAGTTCCTC.

This clonotype was recorded many times. The V and J genes are TRBV25-1 and TRBJ2-5, with D tentatively TRBD2 (6 bases). Germline CDR1 MGHDK, CDR2 SYGVNS. CDR3 length: 16 residues. Trimming shortened V by 4 bases and J by 1 base, and 16 bases separated the two germline ends. The CDR3 is CASSGRVAEAQETQYF. As DNA, the CDR3 is TGTGCCAGCAGTGGCCGGGTAGCGGAGGCCCAAGAGACCCAGTACTTC. Based on the CDR3 plus reference TRBV25-1 and TRBJ2-5, the full variable domain is EADIYQTPRYLVIGTGKKITLECSQTMGHDKMYWYQQDPGMELHLIHYSYGVNSTEKGDLSSESTVSRIRTEHFPLTLESARPSHTSQYLCASSGRVAEAQETQYFGPGTRLLVL.

As concerns this clonotype: This sequence may be a read error, since a much larger clone differs from it by one base. The chain uses TRBV4-1 and TRBJ2-5, with a possible D match to TRBD2 (7 bases). The V gene's germline CDR1 is MGHRA and CDR2 YSYEKL. This CDR3 region has 14 residues. This chain's CDR3 is CTSKSPGGGETQYF. CDR3 DNA sequence: TGCACCAGCAAATCTCCGGGGGGCGGCGAGACCCAGTACTTC.

This clonotype was recorded a few times. V is TRBV11-3 and J is TRBJ2-3, with 15 bases lining up with TRBD2. Germline values: CDR1 SGHNT, CDR2 YENEEA. There are 17 residues in the CDR3. V trimming: 5 bases; J trimming: 3 bases; junction bases outside the gene matches: 6. This chain's CDR3 is CASSQGLAGGLTDTQYF. DNA for the CDR3: TGTGCCAGCAGCCAGGGACTAGCGGGAGGCTTGACAGATACGCAGTATTTT.

This clonotype was seen many times. J is TRBJ2-7 and V is TRBV13, with a possible D match to TRBD1 (8 bases). CDR3 size: 14 residues. V was shortened by 5 bases and J by 4 bases, with 15 bases between the two germline ends. Germline assignment: CDR1 PRHDT and CDR2 FYEKMQ (reference sequence). CDR3 protein: CASSLQGGTYEQYF. The CDR3 DNA reads as TGTGCCAGCAGCCTACAGGGGGGGACTTACGAGCAGTACTTC.

At least ten counts were recorded for this clonotype. The chain carries TRBV5-1 and TRBJ2-5; TRBD1 matches at 12 bases. The CDR3 is made up of 15 amino acids. CDR1 and CDR2 (germline): SGHRS, YFSETQ. J lost 4 bases, V lost 4 bases, and 5 bases had no gene match. This chain's CDR3 is CASSGRDRGPETQYF. CDR3 DNA: TGCGCCAGCAGCGGCCGGGACAGGGGGCCAGAGACCCAGTACTTC. The complete variable domain, with remaining parts taken from reference TRBV5-1 and TRBJ2-5, reads KAGVTQTPRYLIKTRGQQVTLSCSPISGHRSVSWYQQTPGQGLQFLFEYFSETQRNKGNFPGRFSGRQFSNSRSEMNVSTLELGDSALYLCASSGRDRGPETQYFGPGTRLLVL.

With regard to this clonotype: A read error is possible here, since a much larger clone lies one base away. V usage is TRBV4-1 and J usage is TRBJ1-1; maybe TRBD1 (6 bases). CDR1 is MGHRA, CDR2 YSYEKL, per germline. CDR3 length: 14 amino acids. V lost 8 bases and J 5 bases, leaving 18 bases between the germline ends. In DNA form, the CDR3 reads TGCGCCAGCGGCCCGGACAGCCTCGGGACTGAAGCTTTCTTT. Protein sequence: CASGPDSLGTEAFF.

This clonotype occurred many times. The genes are TRBV7-9 and TRBJ2-7; TRBD1 might be the D (5 bases). Trimming stripped 4 bases from V and 3 bases from J, with 10 bases between. The CDR3 spans 13 residues. CDR1 is SEHNR and CDR2 is FQNEAQ in the germline V gene (reference sequence). CDR3 region: CASSSDMSYEQYF. For the CDR3, the DNA is TGTGCCAGCAGCTCGGACATGAGCTACGAGCAGTACTTC. Variable domain in full (rest from reference TRBV7-9 and TRBJ2-7): DTGVSQNPRHKITKRGQNVTFRCDPISEHNRLYWYRQTLGQGPEFLTYFQNEAQLEKSRLLSDRFSAERPKGSFSTLEIQRTEQGDSAMYLCASSSDMSYEQYFGPGTRLTVT.

This clonotype was detected only a few times. The V and J genes are TRBV19 and TRBJ2-3; possibly TRBD1 or TRBD2 for D (5 bases each). V lost 4 bases, J lost 0 bases, and 20 bases lay in between. This CDR3 region has 18 residues. Germline V CDR1 and CDR2: LNHDA, SQIVND (reference sequence). The CDR3 protein is CASSSYYAPGRSTDTQYF. CDR3 nucleotides: TGTGCCAGTAGTAGTTATTACGCACCGGGACGTAGCACAGATACGCAGTATTTT.

This clonotype was found a few times. The chain carries TRBV28 and TRBJ2-7; D is undetermined. From germline, CDR1 is MDHEN and CDR2 SYDVKM. This CDR3 has 13 amino acids. The germline V and J ends were trimmed by 3 bases and 2 bases, with 8 bases remaining between them. This chain's CDR3 is CASSLDAAYEQYF. DNA for the CDR3: TGTGCCAGCAGTTTGGACGCGGCCTACGAGCAGTACTTC. The whole variable domain, remainder taken from reference TRBV28 and TRBJ2-7, is DVKVTQSSRYLVKRTGEKVFLECVQDMDHENMFWYRQDPGLGLRLIYFSYDVKMKEKGDIPEGYSVSREKKERFSLILESASTNQTSMYLCASSLDAAYEQYFGPGTRLTVT.

This clonotype was observed at least ten times. The J gene is TRBJ1-1, the V gene TRBV25-1; no firm D call. Between the trimmed V and J ends, which lost 8 bases and 5 bases, there was a span of 9 bases. Germline lookup yields CDR1 MGHDK and CDR2 SYGVNS. The CDR3 covers 11 residues. Written as DNA, the CDR3 is TGTGCCAGCCGATTCTCGACTGAAGCTTTCTTT. Translated, it gives CASRFSTEAFF.

This clonotype was seen at least ten times. The genes are TRBV12-3 or TRBV12-4 and TRBJ2-1, with 9 bases fitting TRBD1. The CDR3 sequence is 15 residues long. Trimming took 4 bases from V and 9 from J; bases not matched to a gene: 10. The CDR3 region has the DNA TGTGCCAGCAGTTCACGGGACAGGGAGGGATTTGAGCAGTTCTTC. Amino acids: CASSSRDREGFEQFF.